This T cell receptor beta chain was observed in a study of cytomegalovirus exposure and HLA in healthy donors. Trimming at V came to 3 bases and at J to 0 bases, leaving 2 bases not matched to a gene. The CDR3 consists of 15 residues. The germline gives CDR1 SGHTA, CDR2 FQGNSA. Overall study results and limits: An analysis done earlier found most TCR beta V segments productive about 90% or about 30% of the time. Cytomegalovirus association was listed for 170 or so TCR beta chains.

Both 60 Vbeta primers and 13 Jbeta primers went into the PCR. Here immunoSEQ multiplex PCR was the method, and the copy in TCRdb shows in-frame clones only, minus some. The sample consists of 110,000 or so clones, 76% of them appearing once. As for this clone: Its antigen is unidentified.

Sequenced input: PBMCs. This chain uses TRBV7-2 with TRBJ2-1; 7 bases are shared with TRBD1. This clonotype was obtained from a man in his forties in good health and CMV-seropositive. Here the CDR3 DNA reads TGTGCCAGCAGCTTGGGGACAGTCTCCTACAATGAGCAGTTCTTC. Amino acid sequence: CASSLGTVSYNEQFF.